These 30 T cell receptor beta chains share one sample of origin, sequenced in a study of T-cell reconstitution after alpha-beta-depleted transplantation in children. It was with unique molecular identifiers that the TCRbeta library was prepared. TCRdb independently ran MiXCR on the PCR reads; one entry per CDR3 protein. The sample has under 850,000 distinct CDR3 sequences; 13% are singletons. The sequencing here drew on PBMCs, taken before TCRalphabeta/CD19-depleted stem cell transplant. These receptors originate from a girl between 2 and 10 years old with congenital amegakaryocytic thrombocytopenia, due to receive a stem cell transplant.

This clonotype was observed many times. J is TRBJ2-1 and V is TRBV7-6; the D is unclear. Trimming pared 2 bases from V and 7 bases from J, leaving 6 bases between. Germline V CDR1 and CDR2: SGHVS, FNYEAQ. The CDR3 totals 12 residues. In nucleotides, the CDR3 is TGTGCCAGCAGCTTAATTAAGAATGAGCAGTTCTTC. This encodes CASSLIKNEQFF.

This chain joins TRBV11-1 and TRBJ2-1; 14 nucleotides agree with TRBD2. CDR1 is SGHAT and CDR2 is FQDESV in the germline V gene (reference sequence). Trimming removed 5 bases from V and 4 bases from J; junction bases left unmatched: 16. This CDR3 is built from 20 residues. The DNA of the CDR3 is TGTGCCAGCAGCCTACCGGGACTAGCGGGAGTTGTGGGTTCGTACAATGAGCAGTTCTTC. This codes for CASSLPGLAGVVGSYNEQFF.

The table lists this clonotype with many counts. The V and J genes are TRBV4-1 and TRBJ2-3; D remains unclear. Germline V gene sequence: CDR1 MGHRA, CDR2 YSYEKL. The CDR3 contains 13 residues. The V end was cut by 0 bases, the J end by 2 bases, with 3 bases between. The DNA of the CDR3 is TGCGCCAGCAGCCAAGAGAACACAGATACGCAGTATTTT. This translates into CASSQENTDTQYF.

In its sample, this clonotype was seen many times. The V and J genes are TRBV29-1 and TRBJ2-3, with D perhaps matching TRBD1 or TRBD2 (5 bases each). CDR1 and CDR2 from the germline V gene are SQVTM and ANQGSEA. The V gene lost 6 bases and the J gene lost 2 bases, with 15 bases spanning the gap. The CDR3 is 14 residues long. CDR3 in DNA: TGCAGCGTCGCTTTACTAGGGGCCACAGATACGCAGTATTTT. Translation: CSVALLGATDTQYF.

For the CDR3, the DNA is TGCAGCGTTGACGGGACTAGCGCACACACAGATACGCAGTATTTT. As protein: CSVDGTSAHTDTQYF. The V call is TRBV29-1, the J call TRBJ2-3; 10 nucleotides match TRBD2. The CDR3 extends over 15 amino acids. Germline lookup yields CDR1 SQVTM and CDR2 ANQGSEA. J was trimmed by 2 bases and V by 3 bases; bases with no gene match: 5.

This chain uses TRBV5-1 with TRBJ2-5; D possibly uses TRBD1 or TRBD2 (5 bases each). Between the trimmed V and J ends, which lost 4 bases and 2 bases, there was a span of 12 bases. Germline CDR1 is SGHRS and CDR2 is YFSETQ. The CDR3 has 14 residues. The CDR3 is CASSGGDRQETQYF. The CDR3 DNA sequence: TGCGCCAGCAGCGGTGGGGACCGACAAGAGACCCAGTACTTC.

This clonotype was seen ten or more times. V is TRBV4-1 and J is TRBJ2-7, with D perhaps TRBD2 (5 bases). V lost 3 bases to trimming and J lost 2 bases, with 17 bases between them. Germline V gene lookup returns CDR1 MGHRA and CDR2 YSYEKL. This CDR3 region has 16 residues. The CDR3 sequence: CASSQALANRAYEQYF. DNA for the CDR3: TGCGCCAGCAGCCAGGCCTTAGCGAATAGAGCCTACGAGCAGTACTTC.

V usage is TRBV20-1 and J usage is TRBJ1-2, with TRBD1 as a possible D gene (5 bases). Trimming stripped 0 bases from V and 8 bases from J, with 16 bases between. The germline V gene has CDR1 DFQATT and CDR2 SNEGSKA (reference sequence). The CDR3 is made up of 14 amino acids. The DNA of the CDR3 is TGCAGTGCTAGAGATCCGGGAGGGGCGGAGGGCTACACCTTC. The encoded protein is CSARDPGGAEGYTF.

The chain couples TRBV6-5 to TRBJ2-7; D is perhaps TRBD1 (6 bases). V was trimmed by 5 bases and J by 0 bases, leaving 11 bases between them. The CDR3 spans 14 residues. Germline assignment: CDR1 MNHEY and CDR2 SVGAGI. The CDR3 DNA reads TGTGCCAGCAGTAACGACAGGATCTCCTACGAGCAGTACTTC. Translating gives CASSNDRISYEQYF.

In its sample, this clonotype was seen a few times. The chain recombines TRBV7-9 with TRBJ2-7; 13 bases are shared with TRBD2. Germline values: CDR1 SEHNR, CDR2 FQNEAQ (reference sequence). Germline trimming cut 6 bases from V and 5 bases from J; bases unmatched to any gene: 10. This CDR3 is 16 amino acids long. This CDR3 reads CASRPISGTSGNEQYF. CDR3 bases: TGTGCCAGCAGACCTATTTCCGGGACTAGCGGGAACGAGCAGTACTTC. The full variable domain, with the rest looked up from reference TRBV7-9 and TRBJ2-7, is DTGVSQNPRHKITKRGQNVTFRCDPISEHNRLYWYRQTLGQGPEFLTYFQNEAQLEKSRLLSDRFSAERPKGSFSTLEIQRTEQGDSAMYLCASRPISGTSGNEQYFGPGTRLTVT.

The sample holds a few counts of this clonotype. The chain uses TRBV15 and TRBJ2-5, with D possibly being TRBD2 (6 bases). From germline, CDR1 is LNHNV and CDR2 YYDKDF (reference sequence). This CDR3 has 14 amino acids. The V end was cut by 0 bases, the J end by 5 bases, with 10 bases between. The CDR3 sequence is CATSREGGVETQYF. The CDR3 DNA reads as TGTGCCACCAGCAGAGAAGGCGGGGTGGAGACCCAGTACTTC.

Many counts were recorded for this clonotype. The chain links TRBV15 to TRBJ2-1; D remains ambiguous. The CDR3 spans 14 residues. Deletions cut 1 base from V and 10 bases from J, with 14 bases between. Germline V CDR1 and CDR2: LNHNV, YYDKDF (reference sequence). In DNA, the CDR3 is TGTGCCACCAGCAGAGCGGTGTTAGGTAAGGAGCAGTTCTTC. Its translation is CATSRAVLGKEQFF. The full variable domain, completed using reference TRBV15 and TRBJ2-1, is DAMVIQNPRYQVTQFGKPVTLSCSQTLNHNVMYWYQQKSSQAPKLLFHYYDKDFNNEADTPDNFQSRRPNTSFCFLDIRSPGLGDTAMYLCATSRAVLGKEQFFGPGTRLTVL.

A few counts support this clonotype. This rearrangement joins TRBV27 to TRBJ2-1; 7 nucleotides agree with TRBD2. Germline values: CDR1 MNHEY, CDR2 SMNVEV (reference sequence). V shed 2 bases, J shed 7 bases, and the junction held 8 bases outside the gene matches. The CDR3 loop spans 15 amino acids. The DNA of the CDR3 is TGTGCCAGCAGTTTAGAGCGGGGCGGGATTAATGAGCAGTTCTTC. This gives the protein CASSLERGGINEQFF.

This clonotype was seen at least ten times. V gene TRBV5-1 combines with J gene TRBJ2-5, with D unresolved. CDR1 is SGHRS, CDR2 YFSETQ, per germline. This CDR3 region has 13 residues. Deletions cut 3 bases from V and 3 bases from J, with 9 bases between. DNA for the CDR3: TGCGCCAGCAGCTATACGAGAGAAGAGACCCAGTACTTC. Translated: CASSYTREETQYF.

The rearrangement uses TRBV20-1 and TRBJ1-5; D remains ambiguous. With 1 base removed from V and 15 bases from J, the gap between germline ends came to 13 bases. In germline, CDR1 is DFQATT, CDR2 SNEGSKA (reference sequence). The CDR3 runs 11 residues. CDR3 in DNA: TGCAGTGCTAGAGTTGGGCTTATTTGGCATTTT. It codes for CSARVGLIWHF.

This clonotype has only a few counts. V usage is TRBV20-1 and J usage is TRBJ1-6; 7 bases align to TRBD1. Germline trimming cut 4 bases from V and 10 bases from J; bases unmatched to any gene: 13. The V gene's germline CDR1 is DFQATT and CDR2 SNEGSKA (reference sequence). The CDR3 loop spans 15 amino acids. This chain's CDR3 is CSAKEQGRARSPLHF. For the CDR3, the DNA is TGCAGTGCTAAAGAACAGGGGAGAGCGAGGTCACCCCTCCACTTT.

The rearrangement links TRBV12-3 or TRBV12-4 to TRBJ1-2; unclear D gene. V lost 8 bases to trimming and J lost 2 bases, with 9 bases between them. This CDR3 spans 12 amino acids. The CDR3 is CASQMDNYGYTF. The DNA of the CDR3 is TGTGCCAGCCAAATGGACAACTATGGCTACACCTTC.

This clonotype was observed a handful of times. This chain links TRBV18 with TRBJ2-1; no reliable D call. CDR1 KGHSH and CDR2 LQKENI come from the germline V gene. Trimming shortened V by 0 bases and J by 4 bases, and 10 bases separated the two germline ends. This CDR3 region has 15 residues. CDR3 protein: CASSPPPGPYNEQFF. As DNA, the CDR3 is TGTGCCAGCTCACCACCTCCAGGCCCTTACAATGAGCAGTTCTTC.

The chain employs TRBV4-1 and TRBJ2-5; TRBD1 matches at 8 bases. Trimming cost V 4 bases and J 3 bases; bases outside gene matches: 7. Germline CDR1 is MGHRA and CDR2 is YSYEKL. This CDR3 has 15 residues. CDR3 in amino acids: CASSRPGQGEETQYF. CDR3 in DNA: TGCGCCAGCAGCCGGCCCGGACAGGGTGAAGAGACCCAGTACTTC.

This clonotype was picked up many times. The chain carries TRBV29-1 and TRBJ2-4, with D perhaps matching TRBD2 (5 bases). The germline V and J ends were trimmed by 1 base and 6 bases, with 10 bases remaining between them. The CDR3 spans 13 residues. CDR1 and CDR2 (germline): SQVTM, ANQGSEA. CDR3 protein: CSVEADGLNIQYF. In nucleotides, the CDR3 is TGCAGCGTTGAAGCGGACGGACTAAACATTCAGTACTTC.

This clonotype was recorded many times. This chain links TRBV29-1 with TRBJ2-5; D not resolved. Germline V lookup: CDR1 SQVTM, CDR2 ANQGSEA. CDR3 length: 12 amino acids. V dropped 4 bases and J dropped 1 base, with 7 bases sitting between them. CDR3 residues: CSVVLSQETQYF. The CDR3 DNA sequence: TGCAGCGTTGTGTTGAGCCAAGAGACCCAGTACTTC. Looking up the rest from reference TRBV29-1 and TRBJ2-5 gives the full variable domain: SAVISQKPSRDICQRGTSLTIQCQVDSQVTMMFWYRQQPGQSLTLIATANQGSEATYESGFVIDKFPISRPNLTFSTLTVSNMSPEDSSIYLCSVVLSQETQYFGPGTRLLVL.

The rearrangement uses TRBV7-9 and TRBJ2-1, with D possibly being TRBD1 (5 bases). Germline assignment: CDR1 SEHNR and CDR2 FQNEAQ (reference sequence). The CDR3 is made up of 13 amino acids. Trimming left V 8 bases short and J 9 bases short, with 17 bases between. This chain's CDR3 is CASVTDAAVEQFF. The CDR3 DNA reads TGTGCCAGCGTGACAGATGCGGCCGTTGAGCAGTTCTTC.

For this clonotype: Given a much more abundant clone one base away, this may be a read error. This chain uses TRBV5-1 with TRBJ2-2; 7 nucleotides line up with TRBD2. Germline V CDR1 and CDR2: SGHRS, YFSETQ. This CDR3 is 17 amino acids long. CDR3 sequence: CAGSLVGGGTNTGELFF. Here the CDR3 DNA reads TGCGCCGGCAGCTTGGTTGGCGGGGGAACGAACACCGGGGAGCTGTTTTTT.

This clonotype showed up many times. The V gene is TRBV7-2, the J gene TRBJ2-3; D is perhaps TRBD2 (5 bases). The germline V gene has CDR1 SGHTA and CDR2 FQGNSA. CDR3 length: 15 amino acids. Trimming stripped 3 bases from V and 4 bases from J, with 14 bases between. The CDR3 nucleotides are TGTGCCAGCAGCTTCAAAATTGCGAGGGCAGATACGCAGTATTTT. Translated, it gives CASSFKIARADTQYF.

This clonotype was observed many times. V gene TRBV29-1 combines with J gene TRBJ2-7; D gene uncertain. V shed 0 bases and J shed 2 bases, with 11 bases lying between them. CDR1 is SQVTM, CDR2 ANQGSEA, per germline. The CDR3 is made up of 14 amino acids. The CDR3 reads CSVEDPDNPYEQYF. The DNA for the CDR3 is TGCAGCGTTGAAGATCCTGACAACCCCTACGAGCAGTACTTC.

This clonotype was seen only a few times. This chain connects TRBV7-9 to TRBJ2-1; perhaps TRBD1 as D (5 bases). CDR1 is SEHNR and CDR2 is FQNEAQ in the germline V gene (reference sequence). The CDR3 consists of 15 residues. Trimming stripped 5 bases from V and 8 bases from J, with 19 bases between. The CDR3: CASSTRRDMDDEQFF. The CDR3 coding sequence is TGTGCCAGCAGCACCCGCAGGGATATGGACGATGAGCAGTTCTTC.

This clonotype was counted ten times or more. The rearrangement joins TRBV27 to TRBJ2-1, with D possibly TRBD2 on 5 matching bases. CDR1 and CDR2 from the germline V gene are MNHEY and SMNVEV (reference sequence). V gave up 5 bases and J gave up 6 bases, with 8 bases separating them. The CDR3 is 12 residues long. The CDR3 reads CASSGGLNEQFF. For the CDR3, the DNA is TGTGCCAGCAGTGGAGGTCTCAATGAGCAGTTCTTC.

This clonotype came up many times. The gene calls are TRBV12-3 or TRBV12-4 and TRBJ1-5; D gene ambiguous. V gave up 3 bases and J gave up 0 bases, with 12 bases separating them. This CDR3 has 16 amino acids. CDR3 loop: CASSLFGPFSNQPQHF. The CDR3 DNA reads as TGTGCCAGCAGTTTGTTCGGCCCCTTTAGCAATCAGCCCCAGCATTTT.

This clonotype showed up many times. J is TRBJ2-7 and V is TRBV27, with D perhaps TRBD1 (6 bases). The V gene lost 0 bases and the J gene lost 7 bases, with 16 bases spanning the gap. Germline V gives CDR1 MNHEY, CDR2 SMNVEV (reference sequence). This CDR3 is 15 amino acids long. The CDR3 loop is CASSLSSAGQSEQYF. CDR3 nucleotides: TGTGCCAGCAGTTTATCCTCTGCCGGACAGTCTGAGCAGTACTTC.

The chain joins TRBV12-3 or TRBV12-4 to TRBJ2-3; D is ambiguous. Deletions cut 3 bases from V and 2 bases from J, with 9 bases between. This CDR3 has 14 amino acids. CDR3 region: CASSFNSVTDTQYF. As DNA, the CDR3 is TGTGCCAGCAGTTTTAATTCAGTCACAGATACGCAGTATTTT.